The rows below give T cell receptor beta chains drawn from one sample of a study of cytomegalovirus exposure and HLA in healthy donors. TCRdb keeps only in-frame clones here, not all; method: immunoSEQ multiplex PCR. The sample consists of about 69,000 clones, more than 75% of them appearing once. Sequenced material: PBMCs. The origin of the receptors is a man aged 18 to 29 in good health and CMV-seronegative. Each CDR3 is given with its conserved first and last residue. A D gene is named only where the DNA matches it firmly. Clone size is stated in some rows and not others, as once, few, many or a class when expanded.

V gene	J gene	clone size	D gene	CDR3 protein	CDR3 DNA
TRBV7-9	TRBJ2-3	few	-	CASTDAGYLVRQYF	TGTGCCAGCACCGACGCAGGGTACCTCGTACGCCAGTATTTT
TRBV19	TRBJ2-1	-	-	CASSNRDNKRTEQFF	TGTGCCAGTAGTAACCGGGACAACAAGAGAACTGAGCAGTTCTTC
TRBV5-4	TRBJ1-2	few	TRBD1	CASSLSRGYGYTF	TGTGCCAGCAGCTTGTCCAGGGGGTATGGCTACACCTTC
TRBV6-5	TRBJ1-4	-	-	CASRDSLSEKLFF	TGTGCCAGCAGAGACAGTTTGAGTGAAAAACTGTTTTTT
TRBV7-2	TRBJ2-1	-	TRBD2	CASSPHGLAGGARDNEQFF	TGTGCCAGCAGCCCTCACGGCTTGGCGGGGGGGGCCAGAGACAATGAGCAGTTCTTC
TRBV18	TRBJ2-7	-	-	CASSPKTGSSYEQYF	TGTGCCAGCTCACCGAAGACAGGAAGCTCCTACGAGCAGTACTTC
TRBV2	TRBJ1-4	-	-	CASSEARGGFEKLFF	TGTGCCAGCAGTGAAGCGCGGGGTGGGTTTGAAAAACTGTTTTTT
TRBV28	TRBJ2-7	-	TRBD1	CASTTGSEQYF	TGTGCCAGTACGACAGGGTCCGAGCAGTACTTC
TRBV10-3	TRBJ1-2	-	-	CAISGGETAYGYTF	TGTGCCATCAGTGGTGGCGAGACAGCCTATGGCTACACCTTC
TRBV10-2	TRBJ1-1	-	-	CASTFGQNTEAFF	TGCGCCAGCACTTTCGGACAGAACACTGAAGCTTTCTTT